Sequencing of this T cell receptor (beta chain) was carried out in a study of radiation and T cells in renal cell carcinoma. Study overall: Nephrectomy followed 15 Gy stereotactic body radiation by 4 weeks. Whole-study results and caveats: Top tumor clonotypes rose in blood 2 weeks post-radiation, then contracted. Baseline intratumoral clonotype presence is unknown without pretreatment biopsies.

TCRdb keeps only in-frame clones here, not all; method: immunoSEQ multiplex PCR. In the table there are approximately 140,000 clones, approximately 90% of which are singletons. As regards this clone: What it binds is unknown.

Germline CDR1 PRHDT, CDR2 FYEKMQ (reference sequence). Unmatched junction bases numbered 11, after V lost 4 bases and J lost 5 bases. The CDR3 is 16 amino acids. Time point reported: baseline pretreatment blood. Noted treatment: 15 Gy SBRT to primary tumor, nephrectomy 4 weeks later. The patient's renal cell carcinoma had clear cell pathology. The genes are TRBV13 and TRBJ2-3; 8 bases match TRBD2. The input for sequencing was blood, taken from a patient whose treatment included radiotherapy and nephrectomy. This receptor was identified in a woman between 65 and 79 years old with renal cell carcinoma. The chain's CDR3 is CASSSRGEIGLDTQYF. The CDR3 DNA follows: TGTGCCAGCAGCTCGCGGGGGGAGATCGGCCTAGATACGCAGTATTTT.